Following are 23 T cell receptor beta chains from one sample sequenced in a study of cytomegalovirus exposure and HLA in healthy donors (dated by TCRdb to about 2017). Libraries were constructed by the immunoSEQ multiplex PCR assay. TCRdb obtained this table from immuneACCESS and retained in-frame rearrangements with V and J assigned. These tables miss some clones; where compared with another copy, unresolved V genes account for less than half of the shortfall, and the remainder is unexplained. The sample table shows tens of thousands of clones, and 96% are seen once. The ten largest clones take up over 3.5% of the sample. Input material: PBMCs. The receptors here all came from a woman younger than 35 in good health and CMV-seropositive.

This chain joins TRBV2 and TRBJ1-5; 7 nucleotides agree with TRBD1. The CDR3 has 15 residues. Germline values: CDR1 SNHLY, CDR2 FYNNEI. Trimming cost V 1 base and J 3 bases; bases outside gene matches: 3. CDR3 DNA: TGTGCCAGCAGTGAAGGAGGGACAGTCAATCAGCCCCAGCATTTT. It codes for CASSEGGTVNQPQHF.

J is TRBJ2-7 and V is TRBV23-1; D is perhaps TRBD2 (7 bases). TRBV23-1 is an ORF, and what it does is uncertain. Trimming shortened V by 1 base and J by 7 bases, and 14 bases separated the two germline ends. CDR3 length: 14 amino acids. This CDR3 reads CASSQFAGAREQYF. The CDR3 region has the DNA TGCGCCAGCAGTCAATTTGCGGGGGCGCGGGAGCAGTACTTC.

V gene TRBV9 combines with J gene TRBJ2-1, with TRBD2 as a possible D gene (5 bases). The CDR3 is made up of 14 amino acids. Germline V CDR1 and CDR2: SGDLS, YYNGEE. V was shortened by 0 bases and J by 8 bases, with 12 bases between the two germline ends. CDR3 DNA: TGTGCCAGCAGCGTAGGAGGTCATAGCGATGAGCAGTTCTTC. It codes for CASSVGGHSDEQFF.

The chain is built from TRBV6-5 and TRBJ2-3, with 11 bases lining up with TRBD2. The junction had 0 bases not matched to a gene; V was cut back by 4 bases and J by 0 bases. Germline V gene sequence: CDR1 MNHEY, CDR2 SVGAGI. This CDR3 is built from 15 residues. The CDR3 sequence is CASSWTSGSTDTQYF. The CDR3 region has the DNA TGTGCCAGCAGTTGGACTAGCGGGAGCACAGATACGCAGTATTTT.

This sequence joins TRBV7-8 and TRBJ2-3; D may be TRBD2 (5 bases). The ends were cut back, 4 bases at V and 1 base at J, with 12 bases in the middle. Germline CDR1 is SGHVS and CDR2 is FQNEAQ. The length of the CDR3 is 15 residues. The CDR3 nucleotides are TGTGCCAGCAGCTCCCAGAGGGTCGGCACAGATACGCAGTATTTT. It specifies CASSSQRVGTDTQYF.

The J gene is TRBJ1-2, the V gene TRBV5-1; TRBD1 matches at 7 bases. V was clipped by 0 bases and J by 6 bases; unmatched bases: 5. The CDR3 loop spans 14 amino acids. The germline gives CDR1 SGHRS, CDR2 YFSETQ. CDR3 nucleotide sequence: TGCGCCAGCAGCTTGGTAGCAGGGGGTCATGGCTACACCTTC. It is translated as CASSLVAGGHGYTF.

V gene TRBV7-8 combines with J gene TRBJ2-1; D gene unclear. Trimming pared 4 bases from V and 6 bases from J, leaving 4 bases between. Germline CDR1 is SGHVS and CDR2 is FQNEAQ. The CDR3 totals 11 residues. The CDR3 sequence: CASSYINEQFF. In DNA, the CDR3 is TGTGCCAGCAGCTACATCAATGAGCAGTTCTTC.

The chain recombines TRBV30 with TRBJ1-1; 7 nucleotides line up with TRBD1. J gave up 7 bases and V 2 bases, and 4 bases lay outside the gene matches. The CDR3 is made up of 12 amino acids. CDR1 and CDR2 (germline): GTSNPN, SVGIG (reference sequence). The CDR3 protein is CAWSIGGFEAFF. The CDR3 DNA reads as TGTGCCTGGAGTATAGGGGGCTTTGAAGCTTTCTTT.

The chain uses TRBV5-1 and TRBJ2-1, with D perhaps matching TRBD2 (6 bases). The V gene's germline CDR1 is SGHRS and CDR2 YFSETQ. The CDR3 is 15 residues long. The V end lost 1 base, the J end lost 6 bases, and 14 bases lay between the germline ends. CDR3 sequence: CASSLWGETANEQFF. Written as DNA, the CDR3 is TGCGCCAGCAGCTTGTGGGGGGAGACCGCCAATGAGCAGTTCTTC.

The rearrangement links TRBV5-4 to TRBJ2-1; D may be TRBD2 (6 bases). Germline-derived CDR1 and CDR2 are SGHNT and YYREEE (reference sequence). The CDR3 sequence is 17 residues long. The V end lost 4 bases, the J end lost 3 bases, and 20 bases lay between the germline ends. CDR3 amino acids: CASSHSTSLGGYNEQFF. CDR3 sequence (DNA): TGTGCCAGCAGCCACTCGACTAGTCTTGGGGGCTACAATGAGCAGTTCTTC.

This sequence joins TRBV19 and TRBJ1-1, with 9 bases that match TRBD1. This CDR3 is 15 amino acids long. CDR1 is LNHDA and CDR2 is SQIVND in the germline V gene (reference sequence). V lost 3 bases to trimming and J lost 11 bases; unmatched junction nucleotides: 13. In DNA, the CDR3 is TGTGCCAGTAGTATGGGCTTGGGACAGGGCGTGAGTGCTTTCTTT. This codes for CASSMGLGQGVSAFF.

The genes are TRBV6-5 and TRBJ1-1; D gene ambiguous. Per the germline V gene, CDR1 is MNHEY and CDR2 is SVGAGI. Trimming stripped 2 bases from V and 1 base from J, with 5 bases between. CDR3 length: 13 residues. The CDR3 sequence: CASSYQKNTEAFF. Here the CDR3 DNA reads TGTGCCAGCAGTTACCAGAAGAACACTGAAGCTTTCTTT.

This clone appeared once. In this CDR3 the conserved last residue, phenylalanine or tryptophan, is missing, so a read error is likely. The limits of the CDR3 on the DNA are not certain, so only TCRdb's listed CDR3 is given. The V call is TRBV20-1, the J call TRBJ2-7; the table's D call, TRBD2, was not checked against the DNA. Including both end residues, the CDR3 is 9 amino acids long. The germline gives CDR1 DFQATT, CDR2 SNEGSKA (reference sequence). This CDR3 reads CSPEGAVLL.

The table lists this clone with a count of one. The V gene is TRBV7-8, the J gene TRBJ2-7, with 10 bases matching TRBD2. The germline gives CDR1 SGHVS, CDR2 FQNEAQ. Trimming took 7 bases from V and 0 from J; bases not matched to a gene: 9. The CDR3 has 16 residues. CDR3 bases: TGTGCCAGCACCGGGGGTACTAGCGGGGCCTCCTACGAGCAGTACTTC. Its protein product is CASTGGTSGASYEQYF. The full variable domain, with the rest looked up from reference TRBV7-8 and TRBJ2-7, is GAGVSQSPRYKVAKRGQDVALRCDPISGHVSLFWYQQALGQGPEFLTYFQNEAQLDKSGLPSDRFFAERPEGSVSTLKIQRTQQEDSAVYLCASTGGTSGASYEQYFGPGTRLTVT.

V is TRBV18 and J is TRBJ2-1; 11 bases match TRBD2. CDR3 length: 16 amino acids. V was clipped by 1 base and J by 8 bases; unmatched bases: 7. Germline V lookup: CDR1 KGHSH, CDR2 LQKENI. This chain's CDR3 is CASSPLAGGFQDEQFF. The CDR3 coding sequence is TGTGCCAGCTCACCACTAGCGGGAGGGTTTCAGGATGAGCAGTTCTTC.

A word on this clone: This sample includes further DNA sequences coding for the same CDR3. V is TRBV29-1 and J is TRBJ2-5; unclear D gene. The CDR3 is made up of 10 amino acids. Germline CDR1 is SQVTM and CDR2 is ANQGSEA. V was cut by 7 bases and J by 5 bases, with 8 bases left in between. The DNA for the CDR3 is TGCAGCGGAGCCTGGGAGACCCAGTACTTC. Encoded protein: CSGAWETQYF.

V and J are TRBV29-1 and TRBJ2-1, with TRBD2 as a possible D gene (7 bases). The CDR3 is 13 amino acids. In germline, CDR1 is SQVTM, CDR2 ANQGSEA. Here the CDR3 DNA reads TGCAGGGGAGGTGGGGGGGCGGGCAATGAGCAGTTCTTC. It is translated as CRGGGGAGNEQFF.

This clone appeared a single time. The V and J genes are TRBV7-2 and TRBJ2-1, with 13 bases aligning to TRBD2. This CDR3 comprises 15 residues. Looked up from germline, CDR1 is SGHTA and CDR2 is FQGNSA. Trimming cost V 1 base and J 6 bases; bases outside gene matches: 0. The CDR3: CASSLGTSGSNEQFF. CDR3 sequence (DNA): TGTGCCAGCAGCTTAGGGACTAGCGGGAGCAATGAGCAGTTCTTC.

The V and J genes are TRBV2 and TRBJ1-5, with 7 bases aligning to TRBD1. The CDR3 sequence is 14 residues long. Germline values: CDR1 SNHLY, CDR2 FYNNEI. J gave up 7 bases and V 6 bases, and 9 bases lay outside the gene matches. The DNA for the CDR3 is TGTGCCAGCAGCTGGTCGGAGGGGGCCCAGCCCCAGCATTTT. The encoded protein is CASSWSEGAQPQHF.

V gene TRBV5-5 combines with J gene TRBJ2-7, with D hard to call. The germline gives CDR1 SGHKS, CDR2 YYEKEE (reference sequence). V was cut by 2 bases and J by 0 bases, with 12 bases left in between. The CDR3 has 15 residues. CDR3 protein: CASSFGWAGSYEQYF. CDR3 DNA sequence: TGTGCCAGCAGCTTTGGGTGGGCAGGCTCCTACGAGCAGTACTTC.

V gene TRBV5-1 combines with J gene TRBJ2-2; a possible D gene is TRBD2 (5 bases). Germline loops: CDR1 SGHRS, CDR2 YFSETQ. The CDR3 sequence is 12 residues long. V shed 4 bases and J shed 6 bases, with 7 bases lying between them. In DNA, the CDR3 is TGCGCCAGCAGCACCGGGGCCGGGGAGCTGTTTTTT. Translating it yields CASSTGAGELFF.

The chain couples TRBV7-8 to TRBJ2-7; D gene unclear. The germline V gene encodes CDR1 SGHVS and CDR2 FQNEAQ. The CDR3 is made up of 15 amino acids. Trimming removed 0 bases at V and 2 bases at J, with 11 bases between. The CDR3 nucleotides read TGTGCCAGCAGCTTAGCGGCAGAATCTCCCTACGAGCAGTACTTC. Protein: CASSLAAESPYEQYF.

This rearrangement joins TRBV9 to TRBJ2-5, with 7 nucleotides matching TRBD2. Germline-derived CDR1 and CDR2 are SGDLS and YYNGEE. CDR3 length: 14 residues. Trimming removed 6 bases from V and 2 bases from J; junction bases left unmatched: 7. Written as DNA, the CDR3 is TGTGCCAGCATGCGGGGGTACCTTCAAGAGACCCAGTACTTC. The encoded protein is CASMRGYLQETQYF.